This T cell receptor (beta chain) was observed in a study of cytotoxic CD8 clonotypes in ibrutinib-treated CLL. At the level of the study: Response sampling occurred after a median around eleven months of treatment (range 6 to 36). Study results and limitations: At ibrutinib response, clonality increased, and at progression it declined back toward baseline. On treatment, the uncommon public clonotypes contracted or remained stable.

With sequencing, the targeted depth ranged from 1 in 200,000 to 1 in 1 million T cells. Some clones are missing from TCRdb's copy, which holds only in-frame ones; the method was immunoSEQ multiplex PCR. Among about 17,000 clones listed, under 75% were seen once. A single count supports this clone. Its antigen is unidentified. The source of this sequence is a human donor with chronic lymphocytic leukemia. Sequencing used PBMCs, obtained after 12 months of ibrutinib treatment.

CDR3 in amino acids: CARSTGLSGNTIYF. The CDR3 DNA is TGTGCCCGAAGCACAGGCCTCTCTGGAAACACCATATATTTT. This sequence joins TRBV30 and TRBJ1-3, with D perhaps matching TRBD1 (5 bases). Germline loops: CDR1 GTSNPN, CDR2 SVGIG (reference sequence). V shed 8 bases and J shed 0 bases, with 14 bases lying between them. The CDR3 covers 14 residues.